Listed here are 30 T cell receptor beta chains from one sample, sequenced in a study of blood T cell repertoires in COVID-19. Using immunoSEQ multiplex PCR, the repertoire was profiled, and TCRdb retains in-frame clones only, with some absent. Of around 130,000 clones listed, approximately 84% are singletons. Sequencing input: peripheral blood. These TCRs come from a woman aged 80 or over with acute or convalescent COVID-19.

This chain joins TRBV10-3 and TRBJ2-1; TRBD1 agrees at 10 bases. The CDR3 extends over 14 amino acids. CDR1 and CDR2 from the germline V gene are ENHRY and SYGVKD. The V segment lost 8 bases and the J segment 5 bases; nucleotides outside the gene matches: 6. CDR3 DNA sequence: TGTGCCATCTCCGGGACAGGGGCCAACAATGAGCAGTTCTTC. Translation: CAISGTGANNEQFF.

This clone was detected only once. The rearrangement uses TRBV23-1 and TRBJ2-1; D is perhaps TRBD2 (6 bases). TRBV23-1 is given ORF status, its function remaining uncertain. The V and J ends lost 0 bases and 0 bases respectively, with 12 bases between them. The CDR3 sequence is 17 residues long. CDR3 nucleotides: TGCGCCAGCAGTCAATCAAGCAGGCGGGGCTCCTACAATGAGCAGTTCTTC. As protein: CASSQSSRRGSYNEQFF.

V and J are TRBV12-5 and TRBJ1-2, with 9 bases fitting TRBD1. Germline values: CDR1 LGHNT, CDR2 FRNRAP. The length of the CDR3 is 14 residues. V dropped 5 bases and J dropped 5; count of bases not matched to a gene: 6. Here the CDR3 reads CASGPGQGFYGYTF. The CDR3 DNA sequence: TGTGCTAGTGGTCCGGGACAGGGATTTTATGGCTACACCTTC.

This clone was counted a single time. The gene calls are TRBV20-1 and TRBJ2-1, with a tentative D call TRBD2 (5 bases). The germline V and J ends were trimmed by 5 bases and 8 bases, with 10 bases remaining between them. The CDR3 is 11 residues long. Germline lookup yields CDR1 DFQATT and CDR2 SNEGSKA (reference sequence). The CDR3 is CSALRRDEQFF. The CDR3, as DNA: TGCAGTGCTTTACGGCGGGATGAGCAGTTCTTC.

The CDR3 nucleotides are TGTGCCAGCAGTTACAAACCTCCAATGGGAAGACAGAATGAAAAACTGTTTTTT. Translated: CASSYKPPMGRQNEKLFF. The chain couples TRBV6-2 or TRBV6-3 to TRBJ1-4; tentative D call: TRBD1 (5 bases). In germline, CDR1 is MNHEY, CDR2 SVGEGT. The CDR3 extends over 18 amino acids. Trimming shortened V by 2 bases and J by 5 bases, and 21 bases separated the two germline ends.

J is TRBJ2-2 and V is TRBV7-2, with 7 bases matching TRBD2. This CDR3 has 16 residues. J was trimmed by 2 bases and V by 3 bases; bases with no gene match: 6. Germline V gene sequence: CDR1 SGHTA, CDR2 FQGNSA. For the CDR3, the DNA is TGTGCCAGCAGCTTGAGCGGGACTTATAACACCGGGGAGCTGTTTTTT. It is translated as CASSLSGTYNTGELFF.

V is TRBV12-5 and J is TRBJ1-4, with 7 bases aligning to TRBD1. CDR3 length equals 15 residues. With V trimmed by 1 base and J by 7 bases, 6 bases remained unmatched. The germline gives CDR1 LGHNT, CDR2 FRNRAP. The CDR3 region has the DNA TGTGCTAGTGGTTTGGGACAGGGAGGATTTGAAAAACTGTTTTTT. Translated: CASGLGQGGFEKLFF.

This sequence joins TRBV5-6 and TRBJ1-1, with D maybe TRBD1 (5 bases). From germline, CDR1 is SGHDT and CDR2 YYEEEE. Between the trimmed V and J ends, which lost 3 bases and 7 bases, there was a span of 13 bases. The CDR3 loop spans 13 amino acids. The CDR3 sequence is CASSSRRRGEAFF. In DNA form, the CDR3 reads TGTGCCAGCAGCTCCCGCCGGAGGGGTGAAGCTTTCTTT.

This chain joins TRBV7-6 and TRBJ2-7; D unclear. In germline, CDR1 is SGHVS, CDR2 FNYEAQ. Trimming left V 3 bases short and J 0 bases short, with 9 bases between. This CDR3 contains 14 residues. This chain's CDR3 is CASSFRRSSYEQYF. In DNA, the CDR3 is TGTGCCAGCAGCTTCAGAAGGAGCTCCTACGAGCAGTACTTC.

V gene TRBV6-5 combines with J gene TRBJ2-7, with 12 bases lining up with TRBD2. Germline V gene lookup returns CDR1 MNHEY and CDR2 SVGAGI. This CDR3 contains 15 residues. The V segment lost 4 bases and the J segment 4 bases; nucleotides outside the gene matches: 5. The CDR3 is CASSSTLAGGYEQYF. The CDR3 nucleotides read TGTGCCAGCAGTTCCACACTAGCGGGGGGATACGAGCAGTACTTC.

In DNA, the CDR3 is TGTGCCAGCAGGTATGGACAGGGGAACACTGAAGCTTTCTTT. Protein sequence: CASRYGQGNTEAFF. This chain uses TRBV7-2 with TRBJ1-1, with 8 bases lining up with TRBD1. The CDR3 covers 14 residues. Germline CDR1 reads SGHTA; CDR2 reads FQGNSA. V lost 6 bases, J lost 1 base, and 4 bases stayed unmatched.

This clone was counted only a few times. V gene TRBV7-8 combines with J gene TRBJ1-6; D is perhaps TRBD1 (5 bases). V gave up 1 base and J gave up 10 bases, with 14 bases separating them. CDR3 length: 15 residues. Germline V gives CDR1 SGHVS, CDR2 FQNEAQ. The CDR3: CASSLVSGYGSPLHF. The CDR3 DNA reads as TGTGCCAGCAGCTTAGTGTCAGGGTATGGCTCACCCCTCCACTTT.

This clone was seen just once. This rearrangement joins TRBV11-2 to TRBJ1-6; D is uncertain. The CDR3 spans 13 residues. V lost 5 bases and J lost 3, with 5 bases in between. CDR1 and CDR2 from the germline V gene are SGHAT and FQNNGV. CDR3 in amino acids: CASSTGYNSPLHF. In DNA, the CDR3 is TGTGCCAGCAGCACGGGCTATAATTCACCCCTCCACTTT.

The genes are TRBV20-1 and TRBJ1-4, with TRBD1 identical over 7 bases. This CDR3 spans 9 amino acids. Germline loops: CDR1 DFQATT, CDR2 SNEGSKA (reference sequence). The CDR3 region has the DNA TGCAGGGACCAGGACAGGCTGTTTTTT. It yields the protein CRDQDRLFF.

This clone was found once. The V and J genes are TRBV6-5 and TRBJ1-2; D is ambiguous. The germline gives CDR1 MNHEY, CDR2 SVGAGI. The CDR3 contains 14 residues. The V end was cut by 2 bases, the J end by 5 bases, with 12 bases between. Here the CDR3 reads CASSYARRVYGYTF. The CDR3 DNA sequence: TGTGCCAGCAGTTACGCCCGACGGGTGTATGGCTACACCTTC.

The CDR3 reads CASSLGQGEAFF. CDR3 sequence (DNA): TGTGCCAGCTCGCTAGGACAGGGGGAAGCTTTCTTT. The rearrangement joins TRBV18 to TRBJ1-1; 9 bases agree with TRBD1. The junction had 4 bases not matched to a gene; V was cut back by 6 bases and J by 8 bases. CDR1 is KGHSH and CDR2 is LQKENI in the germline V gene. The CDR3 totals 12 residues.

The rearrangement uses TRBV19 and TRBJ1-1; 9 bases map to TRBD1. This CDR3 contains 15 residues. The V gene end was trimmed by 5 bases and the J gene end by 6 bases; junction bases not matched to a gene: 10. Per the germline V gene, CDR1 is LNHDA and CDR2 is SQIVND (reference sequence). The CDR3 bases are TGTGCCAGTAGTTCCCCGACAGGGGGGAAGGCTGAAGCTTTCTTT. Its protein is CASSSPTGGKAEAFF.

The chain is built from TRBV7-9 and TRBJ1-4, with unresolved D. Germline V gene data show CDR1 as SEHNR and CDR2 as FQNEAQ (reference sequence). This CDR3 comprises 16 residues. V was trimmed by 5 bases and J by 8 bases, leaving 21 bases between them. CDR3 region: CASSADVTIWEEKLFF. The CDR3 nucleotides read TGTGCCAGCAGCGCAGACGTTACGATTTGGGAGGAAAAACTGTTTTTT. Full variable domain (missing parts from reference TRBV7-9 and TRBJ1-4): DTGVSQNPRHKITKRGQNVTFRCDPISEHNRLYWYRQTLGQGPEFLTYFQNEAQLEKSRLLSDRFSAERPKGSFSTLEIQRTEQGDSAMYLCASSADVTIWEEKLFFGSGTQLSVL.

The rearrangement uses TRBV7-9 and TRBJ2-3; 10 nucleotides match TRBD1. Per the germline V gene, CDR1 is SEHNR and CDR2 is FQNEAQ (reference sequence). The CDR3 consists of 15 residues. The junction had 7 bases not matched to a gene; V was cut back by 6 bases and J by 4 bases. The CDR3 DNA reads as TGTGCCAGCAGTTGGAGGACAGGGGGGGCAGATACGCAGTATTTT. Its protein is CASSWRTGGADTQYF.

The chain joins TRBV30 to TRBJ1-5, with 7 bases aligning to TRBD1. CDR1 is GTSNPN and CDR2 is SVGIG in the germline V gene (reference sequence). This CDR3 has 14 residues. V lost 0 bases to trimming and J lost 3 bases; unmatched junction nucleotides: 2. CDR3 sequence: CAWSVGQVNQPQHF. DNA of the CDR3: TGTGCCTGGAGTGTTGGACAGGTCAATCAGCCCCAGCATTTT.

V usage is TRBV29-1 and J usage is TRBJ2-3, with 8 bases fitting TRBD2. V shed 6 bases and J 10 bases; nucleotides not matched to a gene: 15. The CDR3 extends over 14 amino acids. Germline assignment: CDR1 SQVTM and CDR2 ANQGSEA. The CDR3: CSVGLAFTDGAQYF. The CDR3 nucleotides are TGCAGCGTCGGACTAGCCTTCACTGATGGTGCGCAGTATTTT.

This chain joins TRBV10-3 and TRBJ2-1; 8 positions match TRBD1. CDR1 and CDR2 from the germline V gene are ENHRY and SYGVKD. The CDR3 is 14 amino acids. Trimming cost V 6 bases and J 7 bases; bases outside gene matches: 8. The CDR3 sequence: CAISEPTGGNEQFF. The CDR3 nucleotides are TGTGCCATCAGCGAACCAACAGGGGGGAATGAGCAGTTCTTC.

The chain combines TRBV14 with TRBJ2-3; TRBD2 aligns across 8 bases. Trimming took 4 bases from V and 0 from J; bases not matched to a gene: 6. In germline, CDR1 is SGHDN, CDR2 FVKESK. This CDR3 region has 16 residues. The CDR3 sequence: CASSLVLAVSTDTQYF. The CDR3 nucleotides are TGTGCCAGCAGCCTGGTACTAGCGGTGAGCACAGATACGCAGTATTTT.

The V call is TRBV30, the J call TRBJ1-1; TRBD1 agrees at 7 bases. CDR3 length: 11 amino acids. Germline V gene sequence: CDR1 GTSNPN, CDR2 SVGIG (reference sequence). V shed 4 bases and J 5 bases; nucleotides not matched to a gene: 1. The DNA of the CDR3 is TGTGCCTGGAAGGGACAGACTGAAGCTTTCTTT. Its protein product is CAWKGQTEAFF.

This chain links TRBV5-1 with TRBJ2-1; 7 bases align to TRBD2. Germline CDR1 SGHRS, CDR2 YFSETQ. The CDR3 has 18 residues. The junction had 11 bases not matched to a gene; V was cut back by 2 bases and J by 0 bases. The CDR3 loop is CASSFGTTSGISYNEQFF. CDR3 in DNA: TGCGCCAGCAGCTTCGGTACAACAAGCGGGATCTCCTACAATGAGCAGTTCTTC. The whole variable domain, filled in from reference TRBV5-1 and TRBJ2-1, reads KAGVTQTPRYLIKTRGQQVTLSCSPISGHRSVSWYQQTPGQGLQFLFEYFSETQRNKGNFPGRFSGRQFSNSRSEMNVSTLELGDSALYLCASSFGTTSGISYNEQFFGPGTRLTVL.

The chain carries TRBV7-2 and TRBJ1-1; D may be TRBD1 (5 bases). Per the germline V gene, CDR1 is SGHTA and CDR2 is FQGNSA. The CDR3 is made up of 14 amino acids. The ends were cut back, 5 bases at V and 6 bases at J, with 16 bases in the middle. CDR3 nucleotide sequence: TGTGCCAGCAGCCCCCGAACCAGGGTGGCTGAAGCTTTCTTT. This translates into CASSPRTRVAEAFF.

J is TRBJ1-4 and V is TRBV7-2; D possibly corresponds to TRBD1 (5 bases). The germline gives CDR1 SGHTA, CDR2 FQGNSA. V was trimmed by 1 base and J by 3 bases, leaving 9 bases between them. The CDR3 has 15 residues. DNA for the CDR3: TGTGCCAGCAGCTTAGTTGGGGCTCCTAATGAAAAACTGTTTTTT. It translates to CASSLVGAPNEKLFF.

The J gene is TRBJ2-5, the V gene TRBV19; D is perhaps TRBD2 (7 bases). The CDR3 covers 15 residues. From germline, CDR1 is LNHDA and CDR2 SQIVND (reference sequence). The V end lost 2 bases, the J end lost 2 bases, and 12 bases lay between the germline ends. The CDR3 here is CASSISRGRQETQYF. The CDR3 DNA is TGTGCCAGTAGTATATCGCGGGGGCGTCAAGAGACCCAGTACTTC.

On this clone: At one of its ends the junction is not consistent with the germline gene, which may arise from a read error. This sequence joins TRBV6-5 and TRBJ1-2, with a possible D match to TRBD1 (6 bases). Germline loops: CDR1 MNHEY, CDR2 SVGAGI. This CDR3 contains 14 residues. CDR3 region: CARSYSGGGPGYTF. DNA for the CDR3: TGTGCCCGCAGTTACTCGGGGGGGGGCCCTGGCTACACCTTC.

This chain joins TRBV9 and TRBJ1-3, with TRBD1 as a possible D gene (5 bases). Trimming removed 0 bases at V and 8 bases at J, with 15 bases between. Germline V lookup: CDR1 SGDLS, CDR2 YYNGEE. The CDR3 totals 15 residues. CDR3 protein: CASSVGQGGEHTIYF. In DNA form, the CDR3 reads TGTGCCAGCAGCGTAGGTCAGGGCGGGGAACACACCATATATTTT.